This is a list of T cell receptor beta chains from one sample in a study of blood T cell repertoires in COVID-19. Data came from immunoSEQ multiplex PCR; TCRdb stores just in-frame clones and leaves some out. Of fewer than 200,000 clones in the sample, approximately 82% were seen once. The sample consisted of PBMCs or T cells enriched from blood (not recorded which). The receptors originated from a woman aged 45-65 years in a cohort exposed to, infected with or recovered from COVID-19 (not recorded which). Each CDR3 is given with its conserved first and last residue. The order of the fields is J gene, D gene, clone size, V gene, CDR3 protein, CDR3 DNA. The D gene is left open where the match is weak. Where a row states a size, it is once, few, many or the class of an expanded clone; other rows omit it.

>TRBJ2-2|-|-|TRBV30
CAWLGQRFTGELFF
TGTGCCTGGTTAGGACAGAGATTCACCGGGGAGCTGTTTTTT
>TRBJ1-2|TRBD1|-|TRBV6-2/TRBV6-3
CASSGPGGRADYGYTF
TGTGCCAGCAGTGGTCCAGGGGGACGGGCCGACTATGGCTACACCTTC
>TRBJ1-5|TRBD1|-|TRBV19
CASRDGRGFHQPQHF
TGTGCCAGTAGGGATGGCAGGGGGTTTCATCAGCCCCAGCATTTT
>TRBJ2-1|TRBD2|-|TRBV29-1
CSSIIAGGLAYNEQFF
TGCAGCTCCATAATAGCGGGGGGGCTAGCCTACAATGAGCAGTTCTTC
>TRBJ2-3|-|few|TRBV10-2
CASSLTDTQYF
TGCGCCAGCAGTCTCACAGATACGCAGTATTTT
>TRBJ2-2|-|-|TRBV3-1/TRBV3-2
CASSQGEGELFF
TGTGCCAGCAGCCAAGGAGAGGGGGAGCTGTTTTTT
>TRBJ2-7|-|-|TRBV3-1/TRBV3-2
CASSPGSGDYEQYF
TGTGCCAGCAGCCCCGGGAGTGGGGACTACGAGCAGTACTTC
>TRBJ2-5|TRBD2|-|TRBV2
CASTQRSGGQETQYF
TGTGCCAGCACCCAAAGGTCGGGGGGCCAAGAGACCCAGTACTTC
>TRBJ2-5|-|-|TRBV5-1
CASSSARGAGETQYF
TGCGCCAGCAGCTCGGCACGGGGGGCCGGAGAGACCCAGTACTTC
>TRBJ2-5|TRBD2|-|TRBV14
CASSPKVLSSGMGETQYF
TGTGCCAGCAGCCCAAAGGTGTTGTCCAGCGGGATGGGGGAGACCCAGTACTTC
>TRBJ1-1|-|-|TRBV2
CASTSQEYGDTEAFF
TGTGCCAGCACTTCACAGGAATATGGGGACACTGAAGCTTTCTTT
>TRBJ1-4|-|-|TRBV2
CASSELVGGGGGEKLFF
TGTGCCAGCAGTGAATTGGTCGGAGGGGGGGGAGGTGAAAAACTGTTTTTT
>TRBJ1-2|TRBD1|-|TRBV19
CASSIEQGAVFGYTF
TGTGCCAGTAGTATCGAACAGGGGGCCGTCTTTGGCTACACCTTC
>TRBJ2-7|-|once|TRBV24-1
CATSDFTGYEQYF
TGTGCCACCAGTGATTTCACAGGCTACGAGCAGTACTTC
>TRBJ1-2|TRBD1|-|TRBV15
CATSRDRMVGYGYTF
TGTGCCACCAGCAGGGACAGGATGGTGGGTTATGGCTACACCTTC
>TRBJ2-2|-|-|TRBV5-4
CASSLLHPLLPGELFF
TGTGCCAGCAGCTTGTTACATCCCTTATTACCCGGGGAGCTGTTTTTT
>TRBJ1-2|-|few|TRBV15
CATSRDSQGSYGYTF
TGTGCCACCAGCAGAGATTCCCAGGGTAGCTATGGCTACACCTTC
>TRBJ2-7|TRBD2|-|TRBV28
CASTLPGGASYEQYF
TGTGCCAGCACCCTCCCGGGGGGGGCATCCTACGAGCAGTACTTC
>TRBJ1-1|-|-|TRBV29-1
CSVESMNTEAFF
TGCAGCGTTGAGTCTATGAACACTGAAGCTTTCTTT
>TRBJ2-6|-|-|TRBV24-1
CATSDWPKQGSGANVLTF
TGTGCCACCAGTGACTGGCCAAAACAGGGTTCTGGGGCCAACGTCCTGACTTTC
>TRBJ2-5|TRBD2|-|TRBV5-5
CASSLGLVEETQYF
TGTGCCAGCAGCCTAGGACTAGTGGAAGAGACCCAGTACTTC
>TRBJ1-6|-|-|TRBV7-9
CASSRTGGEGSPLHF
TGTGCCAGCAGCCGCACGGGGGGGGAGGGATCACCCCTCCACTTT
>TRBJ2-7|TRBD1|-|TRBV19
CASSIAGTATYEQYF
TGTGCCAGTAGTATAGCAGGGACAGCGACCTACGAGCAGTACTTC
>TRBJ2-3|-|-|TRBV4-3
CASSQDKQGPDTQYF
TGCGCCAGCAGCCAAGATAAACAGGGTCCAGATACGCAGTATTTT
>TRBJ2-3|TRBD1|-|TRBV19
CASESGRGQFTDTQYF
TGTGCCAGCGAAAGTGGCAGGGGGCAGTTCACAGATACGCAGTATTTT
>TRBJ1-2|TRBD1|once|TRBV6-5
CASSNRGRYGYTF
TGTGCCAGCAGTAACAGGGGTCGTTATGGCTACACCTTC
>TRBJ1-2|TRBD1|-|TRBV25-1
CASRKQGQGYGYTF
TGTGCCAGCAGGAAACAGGGACAGGGGTATGGCTACACCTTC
>TRBJ1-6|TRBD1|-|TRBV14
CASSQVGQGYSPLHF
TGTGCCAGCAGCCAAGTAGGACAGGGTTATTCACCCCTCCACTTT
>TRBJ1-1|TRBD1|-|TRBV29-1
CSVVGQGTANTEAFF
TGCAGCGTTGTGGGACAGGGGACGGCGAACACTGAAGCTTTCTTT
>TRBJ2-1|TRBD1|-|TRBV30
CAWSPYQGNRDSPNEQFF
TGTGCCTGGAGCCCCTATCAGGGCAACCGGGACAGCCCCAATGAGCAGTTCTTC
>TRBJ2-1|TRBD2|few|TRBV7-9
CASSLGLAGGHGNEQFF
TGTGCCAGCAGCTTAGGCCTAGCGGGAGGTCATGGCAATGAGCAGTTCTTC
>TRBJ2-5|TRBD2|few|TRBV10-1
CASSVSGAQETQYF
TGCGCCAGCAGTGTGAGCGGGGCCCAAGAGACCCAGTACTTC
>TRBJ1-1|-|-|TRBV27
CASSLQGNTEAFF
TGTGCCAGCAGCCTACAGGGGAACACTGAAGCTTTCTTT
>TRBJ2-3|TRBD2|-|TRBV10-1
CASSESLAGGPDTQYF
TGCGCCAGCAGTGAAAGTCTAGCGGGAGGGCCAGATACGCAGTATTTT
>TRBJ2-7|-|-|TRBV7-9
CASRAQGTYEQYF
TGTGCCAGCAGGGCCCAGGGGACCTACGAGCAGTACTTC
>TRBJ1-3|TRBD1|-|TRBV27
CASSLYYRGLGGNTIYF
TGTGCCAGCAGTTTATATTACAGGGGGCTCGGAGGAAACACCATATATTTT
>TRBJ1-1|TRBD1|-|TRBV28
CASSYRDRNMEAFF
TGTGCCAGCAGTTACAGGGACAGGAATATGGAAGCTTTCTTT
>TRBJ1-1|TRBD1|-|TRBV30
CAWSNGQGLSAFF
TGTGCCTGGAGCAACGGACAGGGGTTATCGGCTTTCTTT
>TRBJ1-1|TRBD1|-|TRBV28
CASSGRGQGTKNTEAFF
TGTGCCAGCAGCGGCCGGGGACAGGGGACGAAGAACACTGAAGCTTTCTTT
>TRBJ1-5|TRBD1|-|TRBV7-8
CASAATGGYQPQHF
TGTGCCAGCGCCGCTACAGGGGGCTATCAGCCCCAGCATTTT
>TRBJ2-2|-|-|TRBV3-1/TRBV3-2
CASSQGTRDTGELFF
TGTGCCAGCAGCCAAGGGACTCGAGACACCGGGGAGCTGTTTTTT
>TRBJ2-5|TRBD1|-|TRBV7-9
CASSQWTGEETQYF
TGTGCCAGCAGCCAGTGGACAGGCGAGGAGACCCAGTACTTC
>TRBJ2-2|-|-|TRBV6-5
CASSQTGNTGELFF
TGTGCCAGCAGTCAGACAGGGAACACCGGGGAGCTGTTTTTT
>TRBJ2-5|TRBD2|-|TRBV7-2
CASSTSTSAVETQYF
TGTGCCAGCAGCACGTCGACTAGCGCGGTGGAGACCCAGTACTTC
>TRBJ2-5|TRBD2|-|TRBV6-5
CASMLPAGGGETQYF
TGTGCCAGCATGCTGCCTGCGGGGGGTGGCGAGACCCAGTACTTC